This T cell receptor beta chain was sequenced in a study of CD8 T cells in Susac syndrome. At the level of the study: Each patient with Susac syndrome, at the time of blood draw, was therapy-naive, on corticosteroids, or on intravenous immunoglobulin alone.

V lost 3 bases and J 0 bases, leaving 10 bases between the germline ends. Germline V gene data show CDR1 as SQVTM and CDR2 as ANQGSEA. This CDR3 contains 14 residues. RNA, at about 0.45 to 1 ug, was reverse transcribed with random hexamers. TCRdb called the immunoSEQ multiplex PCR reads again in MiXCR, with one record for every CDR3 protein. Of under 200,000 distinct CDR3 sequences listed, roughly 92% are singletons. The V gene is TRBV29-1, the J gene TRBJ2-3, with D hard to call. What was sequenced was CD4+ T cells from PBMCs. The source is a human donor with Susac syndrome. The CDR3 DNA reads TGCAGCGTTGATGGGCAGGTTAGCACAGATACGCAGTATTTT. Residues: CSVDGQVSTDTQYF.